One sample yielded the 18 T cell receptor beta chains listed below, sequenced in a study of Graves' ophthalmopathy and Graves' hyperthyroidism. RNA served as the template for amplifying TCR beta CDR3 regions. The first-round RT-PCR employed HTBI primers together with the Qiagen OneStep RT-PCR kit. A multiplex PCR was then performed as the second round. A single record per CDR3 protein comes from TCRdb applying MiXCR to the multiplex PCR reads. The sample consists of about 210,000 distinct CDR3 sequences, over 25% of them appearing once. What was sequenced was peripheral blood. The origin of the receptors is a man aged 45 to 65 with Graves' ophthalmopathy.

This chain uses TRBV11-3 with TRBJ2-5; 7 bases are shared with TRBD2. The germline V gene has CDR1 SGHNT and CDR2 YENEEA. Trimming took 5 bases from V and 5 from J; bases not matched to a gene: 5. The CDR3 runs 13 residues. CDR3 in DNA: TGTGCCAGCAGCGAAACTAGCGTTGAGACCCAGTACTTC. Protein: CASSETSVETQYF.

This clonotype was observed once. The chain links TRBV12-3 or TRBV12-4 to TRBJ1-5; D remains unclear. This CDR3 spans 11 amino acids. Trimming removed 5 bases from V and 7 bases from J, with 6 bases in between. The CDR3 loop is CASSRGQPQHF. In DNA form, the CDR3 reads TGTGCCAGCAGTCGGGGACAGCCCCAGCATTTT.

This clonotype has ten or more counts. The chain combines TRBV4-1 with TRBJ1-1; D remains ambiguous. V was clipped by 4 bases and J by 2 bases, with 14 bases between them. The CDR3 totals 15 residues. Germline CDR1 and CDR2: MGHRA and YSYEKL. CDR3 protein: CASSLHLSSNTEAFF. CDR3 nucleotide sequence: TGCGCCAGCAGCCTTCACCTCTCGAGTAACACTGAAGCTTTCTTT.

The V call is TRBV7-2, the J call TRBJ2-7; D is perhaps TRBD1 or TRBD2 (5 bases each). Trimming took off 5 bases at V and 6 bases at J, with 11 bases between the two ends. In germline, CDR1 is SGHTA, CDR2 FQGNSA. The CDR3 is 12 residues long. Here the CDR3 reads CASSPRDGEQYF. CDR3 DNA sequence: TGTGCCAGCAGCCCGAGGGACGGCGAGCAGTACTTC.

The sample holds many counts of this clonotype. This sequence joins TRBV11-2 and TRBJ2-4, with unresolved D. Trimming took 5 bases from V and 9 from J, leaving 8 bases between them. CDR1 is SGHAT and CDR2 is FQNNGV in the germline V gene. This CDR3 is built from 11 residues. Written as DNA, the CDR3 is TGTGCCAGCAGCCACCAGGTCATTCAGTACTTC. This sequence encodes CASSHQVIQYF.

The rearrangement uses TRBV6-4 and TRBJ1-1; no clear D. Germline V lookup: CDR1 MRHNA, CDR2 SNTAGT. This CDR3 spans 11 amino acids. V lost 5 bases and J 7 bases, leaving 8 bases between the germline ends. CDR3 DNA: TGTGCCAGCAGTTACGACGGTGAAGCTTTCTTT. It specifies CASSYDGEAFF.

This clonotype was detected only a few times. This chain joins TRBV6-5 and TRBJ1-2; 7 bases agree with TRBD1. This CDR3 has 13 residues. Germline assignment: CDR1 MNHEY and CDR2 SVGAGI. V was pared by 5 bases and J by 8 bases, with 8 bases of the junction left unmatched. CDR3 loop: CASSHDRDGGYTF. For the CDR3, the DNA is TGTGCCAGCAGTCACGACAGGGATGGCGGCTACACCTTC.

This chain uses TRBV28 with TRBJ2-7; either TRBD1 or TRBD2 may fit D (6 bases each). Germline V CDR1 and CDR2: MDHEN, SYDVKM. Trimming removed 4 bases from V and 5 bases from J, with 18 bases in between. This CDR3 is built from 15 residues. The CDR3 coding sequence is TGTGCCAGCAGTTCCTCCCCGGGGGCGGTTAACGAGCAGTACTTC. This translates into CASSSSPGAVNEQYF.

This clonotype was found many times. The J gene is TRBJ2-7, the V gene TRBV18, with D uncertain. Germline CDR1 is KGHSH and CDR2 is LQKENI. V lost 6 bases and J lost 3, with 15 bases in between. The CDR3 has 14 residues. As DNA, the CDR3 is TGTGCCAGCTCCCTATCCCATACGGACTACGAGCAGTACTTC. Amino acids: CASSLSHTDYEQYF.

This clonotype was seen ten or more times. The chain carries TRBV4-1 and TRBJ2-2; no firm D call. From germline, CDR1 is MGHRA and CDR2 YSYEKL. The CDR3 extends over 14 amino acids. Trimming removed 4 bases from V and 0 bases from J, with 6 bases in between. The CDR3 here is CASSRQANTGELFF. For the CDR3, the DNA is TGCGCCAGCAGCCGCCAAGCGAACACCGGGGAGCTGTTTTTT.

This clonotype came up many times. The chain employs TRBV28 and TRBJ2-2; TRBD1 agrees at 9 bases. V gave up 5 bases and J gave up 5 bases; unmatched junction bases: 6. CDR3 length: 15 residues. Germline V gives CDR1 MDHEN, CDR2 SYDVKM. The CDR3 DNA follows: TGTGCCAGCAGTCCCGCGGGACAGGGAACCGGGGAGCTGTTTTTT. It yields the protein CASSPAGQGTGELFF. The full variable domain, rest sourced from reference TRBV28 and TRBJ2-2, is DVKVTQSSRYLVKRTGEKVFLECVQDMDHENMFWYRQDPGLGLRLIYFSYDVKMKEKGDIPEGYSVSREKKERFSLILESASTNQTSMYLCASSPAGQGTGELFFGEGSRLTVL.

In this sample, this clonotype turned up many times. In DNA, the CDR3 is TGTGCCAGCAGTGAACTTAACACGGCCAATTCACCCCTCCACTTT. Amino acids: CASSELNTANSPLHF. The genes are TRBV2 and TRBJ1-6; no reliable D call. Germline assignment: CDR1 SNHLY and CDR2 FYNNEI. This CDR3 has 15 amino acids. The V end lost 2 bases, the J end lost 7 bases, and 12 bases lay between the germline ends.

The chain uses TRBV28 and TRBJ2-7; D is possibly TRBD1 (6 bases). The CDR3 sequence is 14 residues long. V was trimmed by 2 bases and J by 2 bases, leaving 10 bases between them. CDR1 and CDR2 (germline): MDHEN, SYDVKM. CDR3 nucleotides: TGTGCCAGCAGTTTACCCGACAGGCCCTACGAGCAGTACTTC. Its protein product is CASSLPDRPYEQYF.

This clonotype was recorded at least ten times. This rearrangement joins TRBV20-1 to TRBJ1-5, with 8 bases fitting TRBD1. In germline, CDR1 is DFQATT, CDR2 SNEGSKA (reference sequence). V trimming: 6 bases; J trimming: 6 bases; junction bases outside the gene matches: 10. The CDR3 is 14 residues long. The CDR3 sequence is CSAPDRGGGQPQHF. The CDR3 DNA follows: TGCAGTGCGCCAGACAGGGGAGGTGGTCAGCCCCAGCATTTT.

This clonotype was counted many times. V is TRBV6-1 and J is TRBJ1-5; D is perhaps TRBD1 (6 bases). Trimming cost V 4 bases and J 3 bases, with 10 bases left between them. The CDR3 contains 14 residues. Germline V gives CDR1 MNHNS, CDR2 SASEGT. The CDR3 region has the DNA TGTGCCAGCAGTGCCAACAGGGTCAATCAGCCCCAGCATTTT. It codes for CASSANRVNQPQHF.

The CDR3 region is CSALAGQETQYF. In DNA, the CDR3 is TGCAGCGCTTTAGCGGGACAAGAGACCCAGTACTTC. This chain connects TRBV20-1 to TRBJ2-5; 8 bases match TRBD2. CDR3 length: 12 amino acids. From germline, CDR1 is DFQATT and CDR2 SNEGSKA (reference sequence).

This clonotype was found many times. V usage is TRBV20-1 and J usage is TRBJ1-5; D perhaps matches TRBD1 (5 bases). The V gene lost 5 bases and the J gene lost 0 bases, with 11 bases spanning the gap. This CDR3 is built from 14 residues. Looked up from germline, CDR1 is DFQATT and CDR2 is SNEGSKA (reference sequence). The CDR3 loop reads CSALRGYSNQPQHF. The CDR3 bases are TGCAGTGCTCTGAGGGGCTATAGCAATCAGCCCCAGCATTTT.

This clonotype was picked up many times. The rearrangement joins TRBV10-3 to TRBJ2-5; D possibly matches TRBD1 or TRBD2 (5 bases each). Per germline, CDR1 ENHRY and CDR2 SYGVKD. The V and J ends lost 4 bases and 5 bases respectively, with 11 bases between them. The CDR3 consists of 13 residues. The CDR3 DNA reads TGTGCCATCAGTGGGGGGTCTTTTGAGACCCAGTACTTC. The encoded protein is CAISGGSFETQYF.